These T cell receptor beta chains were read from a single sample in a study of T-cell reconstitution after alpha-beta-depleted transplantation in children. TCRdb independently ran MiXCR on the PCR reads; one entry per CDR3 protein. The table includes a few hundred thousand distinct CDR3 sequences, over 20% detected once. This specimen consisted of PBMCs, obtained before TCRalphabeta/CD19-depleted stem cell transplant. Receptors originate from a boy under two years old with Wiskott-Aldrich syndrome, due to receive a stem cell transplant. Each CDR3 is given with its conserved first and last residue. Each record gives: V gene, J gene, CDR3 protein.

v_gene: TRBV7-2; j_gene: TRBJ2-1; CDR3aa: CASSRDLQREQFF
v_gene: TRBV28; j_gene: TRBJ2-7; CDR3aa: CASSPPGVAGDHEQYF
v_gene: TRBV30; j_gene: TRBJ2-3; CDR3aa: CAWSIKGSDTQYF
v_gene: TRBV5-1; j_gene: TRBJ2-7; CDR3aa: CASSWLSGSSYEQYF
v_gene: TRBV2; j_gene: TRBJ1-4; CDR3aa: CASSEAGVEKLFF
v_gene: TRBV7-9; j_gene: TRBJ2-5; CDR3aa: CAIGRAGPGTQYF
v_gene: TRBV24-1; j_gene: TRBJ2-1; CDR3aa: CATSDLGGRSYNEQFF
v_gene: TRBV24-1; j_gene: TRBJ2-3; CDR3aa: CATSEGGQESTDTQYF
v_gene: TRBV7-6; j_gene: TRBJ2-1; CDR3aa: CASTTLAGALDEQFF
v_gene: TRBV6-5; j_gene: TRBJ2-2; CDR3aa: CASSYSRRSGELFF
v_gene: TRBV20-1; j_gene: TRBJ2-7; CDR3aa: CSARGTGKEQYF
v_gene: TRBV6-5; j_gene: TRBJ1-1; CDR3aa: CASSYPLTEAFF
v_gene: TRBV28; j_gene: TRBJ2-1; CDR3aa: CASSTGAGGSVQQFF
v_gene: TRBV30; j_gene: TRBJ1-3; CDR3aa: CACPGGANSGNTIYF
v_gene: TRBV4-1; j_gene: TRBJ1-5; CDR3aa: CASSQDRPGQPQHF
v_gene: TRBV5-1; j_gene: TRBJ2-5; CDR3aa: CASTPLAGGQETQYF
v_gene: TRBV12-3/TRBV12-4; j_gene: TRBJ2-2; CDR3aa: CASSLAGTGRFGELFF
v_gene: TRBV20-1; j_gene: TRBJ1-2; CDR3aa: CSARDPREGNGYTF
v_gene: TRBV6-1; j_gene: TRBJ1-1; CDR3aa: CASRPLGQVNTEAFF
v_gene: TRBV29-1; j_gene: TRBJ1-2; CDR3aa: CSVDRGLGNYGYTF
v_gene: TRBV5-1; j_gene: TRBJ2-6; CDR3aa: CASSLKWGWANVLTF
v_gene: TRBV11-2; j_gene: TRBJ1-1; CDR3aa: CASSFSGDLNTEAFF
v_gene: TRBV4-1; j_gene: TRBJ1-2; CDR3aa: CASSQGTGDYGYTF
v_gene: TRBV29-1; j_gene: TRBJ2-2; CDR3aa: CSVRLAANTGELFF
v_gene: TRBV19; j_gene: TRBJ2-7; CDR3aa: CASSGRQEFDPYEQYF
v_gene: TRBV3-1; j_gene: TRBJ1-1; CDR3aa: CASSQVPSKNTEAFF
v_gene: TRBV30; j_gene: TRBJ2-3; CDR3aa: CAWARDTQYF
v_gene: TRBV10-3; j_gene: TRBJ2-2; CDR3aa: CAISERGGELFF
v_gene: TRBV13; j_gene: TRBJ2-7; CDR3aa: CASSFNPGGAYEQYF
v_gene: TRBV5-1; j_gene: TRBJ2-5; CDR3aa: CASSPTGGEETQYF
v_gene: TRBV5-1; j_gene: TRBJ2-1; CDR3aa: CASSVPTPGLGNNEQFF
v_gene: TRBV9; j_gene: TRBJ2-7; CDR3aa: CASSVGSGAYTYEQYF
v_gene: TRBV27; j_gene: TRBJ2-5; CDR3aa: CASSRRTGAQETQYF
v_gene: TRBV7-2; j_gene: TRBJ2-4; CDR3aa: CASSLAGLPGPGLAKNIQYF
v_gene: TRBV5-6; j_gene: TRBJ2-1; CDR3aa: CASSLDRGVLNEQFF
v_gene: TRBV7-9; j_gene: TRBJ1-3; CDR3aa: CASSQDRAGNTIYF
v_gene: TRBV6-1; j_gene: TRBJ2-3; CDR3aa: CASSEGRGDTQYF
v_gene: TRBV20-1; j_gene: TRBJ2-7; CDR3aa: CSASPLAESYEQYF
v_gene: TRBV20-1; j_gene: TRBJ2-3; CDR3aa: CSARDYWTSGTDTQYF
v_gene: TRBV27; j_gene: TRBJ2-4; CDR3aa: CASSRTFGGTKNIQYF
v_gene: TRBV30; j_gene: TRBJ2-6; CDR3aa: CAWSFSSGANVLTF
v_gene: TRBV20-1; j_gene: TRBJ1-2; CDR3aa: CSARKRDYGYTF
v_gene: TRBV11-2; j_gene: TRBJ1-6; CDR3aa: CASSLGGLGNSPLHF
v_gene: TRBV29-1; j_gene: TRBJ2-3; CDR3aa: CSVPQLNTQYF
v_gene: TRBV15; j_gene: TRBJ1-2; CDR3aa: CATSRNALDRFYGYTF
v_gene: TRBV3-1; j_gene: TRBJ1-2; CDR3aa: CASSQAAGTSYGYTF
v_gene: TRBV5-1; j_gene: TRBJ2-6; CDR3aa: CASSPGWGSGANVLTF
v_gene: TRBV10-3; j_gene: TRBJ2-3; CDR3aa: CAIRPGLASTDTQYF